This T cell receptor beta chain was identified during a study of blood T cell repertoires in COVID-19. Across the study: Specimens from acute and convalescent COVID-19 originated in the United States, Italy and Spain. The analysed material was cDNA or gDNA that came from T cells, B-cell-depleted T cells, or PBMCs.

Method: immunoSEQ multiplex PCR; TCRdb's copy keeps in-frame clones and lacks some. The sample shows approximately 150,000 clones, around 81% of them seen only once. This receptor was identified in a man between 65 and 80 years old with active or convalescent COVID-19. Sequenced sample: peripheral blood.

CDR3 bases: TGTGCCATCAGTGACCCCGGACAGTTCATCGAAGCTTTCTTT. Protein product: CAISDPGQFIEAFF. The chain carries TRBV10-3 and TRBJ1-1; TRBD1 might be the D (6 bases). The CDR3 is 14 residues long. CDR1 is ENHRY and CDR2 is SYGVKD in the germline V gene. V shed 3 bases and J shed 8 bases, with 16 bases lying between them.